The rows below give T cell receptor beta chains drawn from one sample of a study of glioma-infiltrating T cells after dendritic cell vaccination. Data came from immunoSEQ multiplex PCR; TCRdb stores just in-frame clones and leaves some out. The profile shows roughly 98,000 clones, approximately 90% of them singletons. The source material was blood, sampled before dendritic cell vaccination. All receptors derive from a human donor with glioblastoma. Each CDR3 is given with its conserved first and last residue. The D gene is left open where the match is weak. Only some rows state a clone size, as once, few, many or a class for expanded clones.

v_call: TRBV9; j_call: TRBJ1-1; clone_size: NA; d_call: TRBD1; cdr3_nt: TGTGCCAGCAGCGTAGATAGGGACAGGGGCCTCATGAACACTGAAGCTTTCTTT; cdr3_aa: CASSVDRDRGLMNTEAFF
v_call: TRBV7-3; j_call: TRBJ2-7; clone_size: NA; d_call: TRBD2; cdr3_nt: TGTGCCAGCAGCTTAAGGGGCTCCCCGGGGGGACTTACCTACGAGCAGTACTTC; cdr3_aa: CASSLRGSPGGLTYEQYF
v_call: TRBV9; j_call: TRBJ2-7; clone_size: NA; d_call: NA; cdr3_nt: TGTGCCAGCAGCGTAGGGTGGCGGGACCGGCGCGAGCAGTACTTC; cdr3_aa: CASSVGWRDRREQYF
v_call: TRBV2; j_call: TRBJ2-5; clone_size: NA; d_call: TRBD1; cdr3_nt: TGTGCCAGCAGAGTGGACAGGGGGACGCAAGAGACCCAGTACTTC; cdr3_aa: CASRVDRGTQETQYF
v_call: TRBV6-1; j_call: TRBJ1-5; clone_size: NA; d_call: TRBD1; cdr3_nt: TGTGCCAGCTCTGGGACAGTCAATCAGCCCCAGCATTTT; cdr3_aa: CASSGTVNQPQHF
v_call: TRBV18; j_call: TRBJ1-1; clone_size: NA; d_call: TRBD1; cdr3_nt: TGTGCCAGCTCACAGGCCCAGGGGGCGCCCACTGAAGCTTTCTTT; cdr3_aa: CASSQAQGAPTEAFF
v_call: TRBV15; j_call: TRBJ2-6; clone_size: NA; d_call: TRBD1; cdr3_nt: TGTGCCACCAGCAAGGGACAGGGCCTCTCTGGGGCCAACGTCCTGACTTTC; cdr3_aa: CATSKGQGLSGANVLTF
v_call: TRBV7-2; j_call: TRBJ1-2; clone_size: NA; d_call: TRBD1; cdr3_nt: TGTGCCAGCAGCATAGACAGGGGGCAGAACTATGGCTACACCTTC; cdr3_aa: CASSIDRGQNYGYTF
v_call: TRBV7-3; j_call: TRBJ2-2; clone_size: NA; d_call: TRBD1; cdr3_nt: TGTGCCAGCAGCCCCATTGACAGGGGAGCCGGGGAGCTGTTTTTT; cdr3_aa: CASSPIDRGAGELFF
v_call: TRBV18; j_call: TRBJ2-5; clone_size: NA; d_call: TRBD2; cdr3_nt: TGTGCCAGCTCACCGGGTAGCGGGAGGAATGACAGAGAGACCCAGTACTTC; cdr3_aa: CASSPGSGRNDRETQYF
v_call: TRBV27; j_call: TRBJ2-1; clone_size: NA; d_call: TRBD1; cdr3_nt: TGTGCCAGCAGTGGCACAGGGGGCTCATCCTACAATGAGCAGTTCTTC; cdr3_aa: CASSGTGGSSYNEQFF
v_call: TRBV14; j_call: TRBJ1-2; clone_size: NA; d_call: TRBD1; cdr3_nt: TGTGCCAGCAGCCCGCAATCCGGGACAGGGGGAATAAGGAACTATGGCTACACCTTC; cdr3_aa: CASSPQSGTGGIRNYGYTF
v_call: TRBV5-1; j_call: TRBJ2-3; clone_size: NA; d_call: TRBD2; cdr3_nt: TGCGCCAGCAGCTGGACTAGCGGGGCTAGCACAGATACGCAGTATTTT; cdr3_aa: CASSWTSGASTDTQYF
v_call: TRBV9; j_call: TRBJ2-1; clone_size: few; d_call: TRBD2; cdr3_nt: TGTGCCAGCAGCGTACCTAGCGGGAACAATGAGCAGTTCTTC; cdr3_aa: CASSVPSGNNEQFF
v_call: TRBV27; j_call: TRBJ2-7; clone_size: NA; d_call: TRBD1; cdr3_nt: TGTGCCAGCAGTTTTGAAGGGGACAGCGGTACCTACGAGCAGTACTTC; cdr3_aa: CASSFEGDSGTYEQYF
v_call: TRBV30; j_call: TRBJ2-5; clone_size: NA; d_call: NA; cdr3_nt: TGTGCCTGGGGAGCCGGCCGGAGGACGACCCAGTACTTC; cdr3_aa: CAWGAGRRTTQYF
v_call: TRBV4-1; j_call: TRBJ2-7; clone_size: once; d_call: TRBD2; cdr3_nt: TGCGCCAGCAGCCAAGAGACTAGCGGTAACTACGAGCAGTACTTC; cdr3_aa: CASSQETSGNYEQYF
v_call: TRBV27; j_call: TRBJ2-3; clone_size: NA; d_call: TRBD2; cdr3_nt: TGTGCCAGCAGACCCCGCCTCTTGTTGCGGGGGGGCTCCGATACGCAGTATTTT; cdr3_aa: CASRPRLLLRGGSDTQYF
v_call: TRBV7-7; j_call: TRBJ2-7; clone_size: NA; d_call: NA; cdr3_nt: TGTGCCAGCAGCGACACGGGACACCCGTACGAGCAGTACTTC; cdr3_aa: CASSDTGHPYEQYF
v_call: TRBV19; j_call: TRBJ1-2; clone_size: NA; d_call: TRBD1; cdr3_nt: TGTGCCAGTAGCGAGACAGGGGACAGACGTTATGGCTACACCTTC; cdr3_aa: CASSETGDRRYGYTF
v_call: TRBV28; j_call: TRBJ2-2; clone_size: NA; d_call: TRBD2; cdr3_nt: TGTGCCAGTGGGGGGGGGACCGGGGAGCTGTTTTTT; cdr3_aa: CASGGGTGELFF
v_call: TRBV10-3; j_call: TRBJ2-7; clone_size: NA; d_call: NA; cdr3_nt: TGTGCCATCAGTGGTACATCTTCCTACGAGCAGTACTTC; cdr3_aa: CAISGTSSYEQYF
v_call: TRBV6-5; j_call: TRBJ2-3; clone_size: few; d_call: TRBD1; cdr3_nt: TGTGCCAGCAGGATCCGGGACAGGGCCTCAGATACGCAGTATTTT; cdr3_aa: CASRIRDRASDTQYF
v_call: TRBV28; j_call: TRBJ2-5; clone_size: NA; d_call: NA; cdr3_nt: TGTGCCAGCAGGAGGGCAAAAGAGACCCAGTACTTC; cdr3_aa: CASRRAKETQYF
v_call: TRBV4-3; j_call: TRBJ1-2; clone_size: NA; d_call: TRBD1; cdr3_nt: TGCGCCAGCAGCCAGGAGACAGGGATGAGAGGAGGCTACACCTTC; cdr3_aa: CASSQETGMRGGYTF
v_call: TRBV7-2; j_call: TRBJ2-1; clone_size: NA; d_call: TRBD2; cdr3_nt: TGTGCCAGCAGCTCCCCGCTAGCGGGGGTCGCTGAGCAGTTCTTC; cdr3_aa: CASSSPLAGVAEQFF
v_call: TRBV7-2; j_call: TRBJ1-4; clone_size: once; d_call: NA; cdr3_nt: TGTGCCAGCAGCTTAGCGAGGACTAATGAAAAACTGTTTTTT; cdr3_aa: CASSLARTNEKLFF
v_call: TRBV6-1; j_call: TRBJ1-2; clone_size: few; d_call: NA; cdr3_nt: TGTGCCAGCAGTTATGACGGATGGGCTTATGGCTACACCTTC; cdr3_aa: CASSYDGWAYGYTF
v_call: TRBV6-5; j_call: TRBJ2-7; clone_size: NA; d_call: NA; cdr3_nt: TGTGCCAGCAGTCCTTCGGGGTGGAACGAGCAGTACTTC; cdr3_aa: CASSPSGWNEQYF
v_call: TRBV7-9; j_call: TRBJ2-7; clone_size: NA; d_call: NA; cdr3_nt: TGTGCCAGCAGTCGATCGGGGGGCCCCCACGAGCAGTACTTC; cdr3_aa: CASSRSGGPHEQYF
v_call: TRBV10-3; j_call: TRBJ1-1; clone_size: NA; d_call: NA; cdr3_nt: TGTGCCATCAGCCTCCGAGGGACTGAAGCTTTCTTT; cdr3_aa: CAISLRGTEAFF
v_call: TRBV6-6; j_call: TRBJ2-7; clone_size: NA; d_call: TRBD1; cdr3_nt: TGTGCCAGCAGTAAAGCACAGGGGGACGAGCAGTACTTC; cdr3_aa: CASSKAQGDEQYF
v_call: TRBV6-6; j_call: TRBJ1-1; clone_size: few; d_call: NA; cdr3_nt: TGTGCCAGCAGTTACCCCGGGGAGGGGGTGGACACTGAAGCTTTCTTT; cdr3_aa: CASSYPGEGVDTEAFF
v_call: TRBV29-1; j_call: TRBJ2-1; clone_size: NA; d_call: TRBD2; cdr3_nt: TGCAGCGTTGCGGGACTAGCGGGGGGGCAATCCTACAATGAGCAGTTCTTC; cdr3_aa: CSVAGLAGGQSYNEQFF
v_call: TRBV5-1; j_call: TRBJ1-3; clone_size: NA; d_call: TRBD1; cdr3_nt: TGCGCCAGCAGCTCGACACAGGGGGCTAGCAACGCCATATATTTT; cdr3_aa: CASSSTQGASNAIYF
v_call: TRBV19; j_call: TRBJ2-1; clone_size: once; d_call: TRBD2; cdr3_nt: TGTGCCAGTAGTATTTTCCGGACTAGCGGGAGTGGCAATGAGCAGTTCTTC; cdr3_aa: CASSIFRTSGSGNEQFF